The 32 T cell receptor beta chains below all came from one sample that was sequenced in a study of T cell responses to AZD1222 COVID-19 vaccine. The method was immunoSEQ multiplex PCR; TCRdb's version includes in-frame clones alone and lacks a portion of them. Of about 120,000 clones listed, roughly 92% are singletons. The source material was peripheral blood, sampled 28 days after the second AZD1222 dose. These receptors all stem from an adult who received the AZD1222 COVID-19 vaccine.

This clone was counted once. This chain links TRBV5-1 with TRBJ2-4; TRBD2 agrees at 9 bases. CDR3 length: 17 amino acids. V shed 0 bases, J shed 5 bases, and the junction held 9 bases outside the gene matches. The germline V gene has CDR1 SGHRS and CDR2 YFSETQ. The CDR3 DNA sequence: TGCGCCAGCAGCTTGGGGGAGCTAGCGGGAACTCAAAACATTCAGTACTTC. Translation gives CASSLGELAGTQNIQYF.

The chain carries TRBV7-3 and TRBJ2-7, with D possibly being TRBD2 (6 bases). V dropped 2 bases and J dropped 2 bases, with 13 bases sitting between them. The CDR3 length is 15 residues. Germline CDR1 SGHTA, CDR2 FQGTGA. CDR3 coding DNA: TGTGCCAGCAGCTTAGGGGCGGGCGGGGCCTACGAGCAGTACTTC. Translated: CASSLGAGGAYEQYF.

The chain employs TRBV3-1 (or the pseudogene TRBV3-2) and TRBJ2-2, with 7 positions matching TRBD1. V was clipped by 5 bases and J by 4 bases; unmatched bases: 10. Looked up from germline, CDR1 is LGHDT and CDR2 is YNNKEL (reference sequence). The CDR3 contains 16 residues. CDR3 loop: CASSNLWGQLTGELFF. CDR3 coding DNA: TGTGCCAGCAGCAACCTCTGGGGACAGCTCACCGGGGAGCTGTTTTTT.

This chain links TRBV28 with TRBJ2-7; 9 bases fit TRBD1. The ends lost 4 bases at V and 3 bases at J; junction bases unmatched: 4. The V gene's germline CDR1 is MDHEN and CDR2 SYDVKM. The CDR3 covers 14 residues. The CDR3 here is CASSWDRVGYEQYF. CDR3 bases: TGTGCCAGCAGTTGGGACAGGGTCGGCTACGAGCAGTACTTC.

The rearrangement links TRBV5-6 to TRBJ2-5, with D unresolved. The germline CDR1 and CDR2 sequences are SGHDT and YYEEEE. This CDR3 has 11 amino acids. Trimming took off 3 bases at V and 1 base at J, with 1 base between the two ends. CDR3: CASSSQETQYF. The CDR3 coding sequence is TGTGCCAGCAGCTCCCAAGAGACCCAGTACTTC.

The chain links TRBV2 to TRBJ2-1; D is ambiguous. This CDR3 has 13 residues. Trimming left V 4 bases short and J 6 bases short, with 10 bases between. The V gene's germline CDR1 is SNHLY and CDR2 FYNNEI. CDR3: CASSVGRTNEQFF. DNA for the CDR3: TGTGCCAGCAGTGTAGGGCGGACCAATGAGCAGTTCTTC.

CDR3: CASSYSAGVGETQYF. The CDR3 region has the DNA TGTGCCAGCAGTTACTCAGCGGGAGTGGGGGAGACCCAGTACTTC. This chain joins TRBV6-5 and TRBJ2-5; 8 nucleotides match TRBD2. The CDR3 spans 15 residues. Germline V gives CDR1 MNHEY, CDR2 SVGAGI. The V segment lost 0 bases and the J segment 5 bases; nucleotides outside the gene matches: 5.

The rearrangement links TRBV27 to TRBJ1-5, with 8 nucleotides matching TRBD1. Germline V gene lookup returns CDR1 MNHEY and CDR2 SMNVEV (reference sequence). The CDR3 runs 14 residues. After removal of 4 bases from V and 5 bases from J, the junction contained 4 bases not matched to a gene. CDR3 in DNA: TGTGCCAGCAGTTCCCCGACAGGGGATCAGCCCCAGCATTTT. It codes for CASSSPTGDQPQHF.

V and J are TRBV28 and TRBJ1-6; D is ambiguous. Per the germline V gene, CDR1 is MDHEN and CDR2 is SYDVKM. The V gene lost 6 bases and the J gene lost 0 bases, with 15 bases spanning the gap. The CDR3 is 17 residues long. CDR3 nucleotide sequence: TGTGCCAGCAGGCTGCCCGGATTAAACTCCTATAATTCACCCCTCCACTTT. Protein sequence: CASRLPGLNSYNSPLHF.

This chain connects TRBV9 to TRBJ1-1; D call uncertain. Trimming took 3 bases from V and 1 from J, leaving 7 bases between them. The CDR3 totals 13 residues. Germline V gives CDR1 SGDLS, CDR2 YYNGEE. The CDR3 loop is CASSGPENTEAFF. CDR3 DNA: TGTGCCAGCAGCGGCCCCGAGAACACTGAAGCTTTCTTT. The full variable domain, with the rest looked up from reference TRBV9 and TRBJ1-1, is DSGVTQTPKHLITATGQRVTLRCSPRSGDLSVYWYQQSLDQGLQFLIQYYNGEERAKGNILERFSAQQFPDLHSELNLSSLELGDSALYFCASSGPENTEAFFGQGTRLTVV.

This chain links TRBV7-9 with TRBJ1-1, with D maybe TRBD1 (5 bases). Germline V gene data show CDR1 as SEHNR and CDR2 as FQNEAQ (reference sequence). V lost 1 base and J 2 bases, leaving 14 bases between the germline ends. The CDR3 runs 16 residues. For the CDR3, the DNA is TGTGCCAGCAGCTTAGAGGGGTCAGCCGTTAACACTGAAGCTTTCTTT. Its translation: CASSLEGSAVNTEAFF.

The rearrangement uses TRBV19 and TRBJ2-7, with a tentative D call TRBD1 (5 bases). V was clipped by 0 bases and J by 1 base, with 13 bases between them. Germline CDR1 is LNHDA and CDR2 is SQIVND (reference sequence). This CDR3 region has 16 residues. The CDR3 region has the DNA TGTGCCAGTAGTATAGATCGGACACGATATTCCTACGAGCAGTACTTC. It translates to CASSIDRTRYSYEQYF.

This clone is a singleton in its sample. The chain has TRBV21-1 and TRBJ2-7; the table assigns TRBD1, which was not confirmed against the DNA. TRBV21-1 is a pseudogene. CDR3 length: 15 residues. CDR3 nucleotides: TGTGCCAGCAGCCCAGGGACAGGGGGTTCCTACGAGCAGTACTTC. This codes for CASSPGTGGSYEQYF.

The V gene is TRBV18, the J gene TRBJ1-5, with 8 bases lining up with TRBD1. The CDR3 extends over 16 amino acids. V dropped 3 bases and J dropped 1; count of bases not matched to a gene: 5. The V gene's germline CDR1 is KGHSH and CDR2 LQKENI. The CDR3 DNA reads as TGTGCCAGCTCACCCGGACAGGGTGGGAGCAATCAGCCCCAGCATTTT. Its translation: CASSPGQGGSNQPQHF.

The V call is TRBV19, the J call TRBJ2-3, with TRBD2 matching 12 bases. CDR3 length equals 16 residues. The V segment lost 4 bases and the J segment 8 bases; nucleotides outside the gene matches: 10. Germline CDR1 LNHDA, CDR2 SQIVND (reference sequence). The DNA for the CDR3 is TGTGCCAGTAGTAAGAGGCTAGCGGGAGGGCCGGGTACGCAGTATTTT. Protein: CASSKRLAGGPGTQYF.

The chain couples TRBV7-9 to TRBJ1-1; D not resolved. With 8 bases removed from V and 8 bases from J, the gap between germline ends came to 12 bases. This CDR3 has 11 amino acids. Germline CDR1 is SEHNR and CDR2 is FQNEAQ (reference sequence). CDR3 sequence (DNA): TGTGCCAGCGAAAAAGCGGGGGAAGCTTTCTTT. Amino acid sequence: CASEKAGEAFF.

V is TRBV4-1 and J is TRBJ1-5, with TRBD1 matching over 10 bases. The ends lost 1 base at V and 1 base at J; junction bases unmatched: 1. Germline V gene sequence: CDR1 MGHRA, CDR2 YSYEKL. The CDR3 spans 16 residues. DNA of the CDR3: TGCGCCAGCAGCCAAGGACAGGGGGCAAGCAATCAGCCCCAGCATTTT. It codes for CASSQGQGASNQPQHF.

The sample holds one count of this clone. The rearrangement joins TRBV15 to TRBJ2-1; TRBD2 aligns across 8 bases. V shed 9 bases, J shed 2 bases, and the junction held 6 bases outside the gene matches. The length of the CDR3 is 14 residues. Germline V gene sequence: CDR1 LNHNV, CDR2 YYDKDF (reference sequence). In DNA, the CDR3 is TGTGCCACTGCGACCGGGAGGGCCTACAATGAGCAGTTCTTC. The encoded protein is CATATGRAYNEQFF.

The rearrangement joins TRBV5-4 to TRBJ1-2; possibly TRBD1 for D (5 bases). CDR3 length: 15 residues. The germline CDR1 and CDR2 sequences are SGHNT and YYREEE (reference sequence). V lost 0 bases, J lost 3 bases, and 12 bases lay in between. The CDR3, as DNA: TGTGCCAGCAGCTTGGGGGGGGTCGGTGACTATGGCTACACCTTC. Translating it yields CASSLGGVGDYGYTF.

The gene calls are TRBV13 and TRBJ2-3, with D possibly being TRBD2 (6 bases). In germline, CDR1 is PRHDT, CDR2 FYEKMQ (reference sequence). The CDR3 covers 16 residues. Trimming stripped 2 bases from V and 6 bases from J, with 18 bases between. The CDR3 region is CASSLLRDRESDTQYF. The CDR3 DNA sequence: TGTGCCAGCAGCTTACTGCGGGACCGGGAGTCGGATACGCAGTATTTT.

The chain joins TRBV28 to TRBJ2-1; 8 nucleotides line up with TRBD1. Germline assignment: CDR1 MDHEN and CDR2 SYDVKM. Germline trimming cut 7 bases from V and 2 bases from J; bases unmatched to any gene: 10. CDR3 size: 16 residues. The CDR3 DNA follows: TGTGCCAGCATCCTTCATCAGGGGGCGGCCTACAATGAGCAGTTCTTC. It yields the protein CASILHQGAAYNEQFF.

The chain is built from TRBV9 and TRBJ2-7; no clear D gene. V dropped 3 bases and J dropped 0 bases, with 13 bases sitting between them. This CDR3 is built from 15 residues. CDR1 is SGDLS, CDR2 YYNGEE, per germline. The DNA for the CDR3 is TGTGCCAGCAGCGAGATGGCGGATAACTCCTACGAGCAGTACTTC. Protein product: CASSEMADNSYEQYF.

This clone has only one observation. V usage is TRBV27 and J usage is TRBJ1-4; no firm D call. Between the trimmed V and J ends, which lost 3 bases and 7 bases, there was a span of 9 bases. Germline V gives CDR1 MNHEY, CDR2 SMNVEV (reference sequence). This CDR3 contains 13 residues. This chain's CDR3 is CASSFGPTEKLFF. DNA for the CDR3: TGTGCCAGCAGTTTTGGACCAACTGAAAAACTGTTTTTT.

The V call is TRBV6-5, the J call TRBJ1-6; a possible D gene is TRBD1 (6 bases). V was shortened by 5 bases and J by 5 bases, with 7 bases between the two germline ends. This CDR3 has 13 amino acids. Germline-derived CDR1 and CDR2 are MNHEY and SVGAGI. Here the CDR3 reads CASSNRDNSPLHF. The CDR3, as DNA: TGTGCCAGCAGTAACAGGGATAATTCACCCCTCCACTTT.

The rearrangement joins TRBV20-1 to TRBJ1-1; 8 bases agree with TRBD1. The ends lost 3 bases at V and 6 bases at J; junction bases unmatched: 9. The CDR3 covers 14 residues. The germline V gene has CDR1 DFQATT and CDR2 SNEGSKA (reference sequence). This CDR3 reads CSASEFQGAAEAFF. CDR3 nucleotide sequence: TGCAGTGCTAGTGAGTTCCAGGGGGCCGCTGAAGCTTTCTTT.

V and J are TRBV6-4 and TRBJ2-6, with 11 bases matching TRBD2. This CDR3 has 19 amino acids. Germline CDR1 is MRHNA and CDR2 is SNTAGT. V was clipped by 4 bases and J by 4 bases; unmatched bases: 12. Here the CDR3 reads CASSGDSGRVSLGANVLTF. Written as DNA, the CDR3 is TGTGCCAGCAGTGGGGATAGCGGGAGGGTCTCGCTCGGGGCCAACGTCCTGACTTTC.

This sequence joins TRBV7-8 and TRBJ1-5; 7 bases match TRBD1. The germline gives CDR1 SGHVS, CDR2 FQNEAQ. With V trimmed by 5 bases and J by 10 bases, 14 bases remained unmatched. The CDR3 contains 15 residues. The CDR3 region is CASSPLDRFLGPQHF. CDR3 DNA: TGTGCCAGCAGCCCTCTGGACAGGTTTTTAGGACCCCAGCATTTT.

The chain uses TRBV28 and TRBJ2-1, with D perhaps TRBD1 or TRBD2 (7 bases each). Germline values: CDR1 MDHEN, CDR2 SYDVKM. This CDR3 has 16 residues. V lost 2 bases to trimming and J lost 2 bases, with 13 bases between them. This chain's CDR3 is CASSLQGEGTYNEQFF. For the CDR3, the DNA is TGTGCCAGCAGTTTACAGGGGGAGGGGACCTACAATGAGCAGTTCTTC.

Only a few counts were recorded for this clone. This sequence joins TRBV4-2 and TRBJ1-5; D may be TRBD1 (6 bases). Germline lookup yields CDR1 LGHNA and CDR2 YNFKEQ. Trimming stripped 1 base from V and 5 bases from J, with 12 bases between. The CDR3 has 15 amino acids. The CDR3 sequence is CASSQAHRAHQPQHF. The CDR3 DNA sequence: TGTGCCAGCAGCCAAGCTCACAGGGCTCATCAGCCCCAGCATTTT.

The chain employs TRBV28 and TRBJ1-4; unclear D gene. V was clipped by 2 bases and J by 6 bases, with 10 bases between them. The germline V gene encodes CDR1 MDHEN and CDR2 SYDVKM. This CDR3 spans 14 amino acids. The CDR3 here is CASSLRSEDEKLFF. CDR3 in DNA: TGTGCCAGCAGTTTAAGGAGCGAGGATGAAAAACTGTTTTTT.

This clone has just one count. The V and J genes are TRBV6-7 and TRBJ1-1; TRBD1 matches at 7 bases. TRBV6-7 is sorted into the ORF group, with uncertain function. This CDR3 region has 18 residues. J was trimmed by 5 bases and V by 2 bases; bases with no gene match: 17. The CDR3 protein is CASSYPTGEREKGTEAFF. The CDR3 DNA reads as TGTGCCAGCAGTTACCCCACAGGGGAGCGGGAGAAGGGAACTGAAGCTTTCTTT.

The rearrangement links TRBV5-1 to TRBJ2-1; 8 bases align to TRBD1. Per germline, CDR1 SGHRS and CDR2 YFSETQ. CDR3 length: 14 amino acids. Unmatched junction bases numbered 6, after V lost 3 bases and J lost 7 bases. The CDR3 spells CASSWTGTGNEQFF. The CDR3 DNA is TGCGCCAGCAGCTGGACCGGGACAGGTAATGAGCAGTTCTTC.